One TCR beta chain is described in this entry. The naive CD8 subset, CD45RO-negative cells positively selected for CCR7, excluded terminally differentiated effector memory CD45RA+ cells. The sorted-subset replicate PCRs were given around 200 ng DNA, which is about 30,000 T cell genomes. The repertoire was sequenced with immunoSEQ multiplex PCR; TCRdb's copy has only in-frame clones and lacks some. Here the sample spans around 640,000 clones, 95% to 96% being singletons. This entry comes from a study of shared clonotypes between healthy human individuals. Turning to the study itself: Per donor, three plates held CD4 naive cells, three held CD4 memory, two held CD8 naive and one held CD8 memory.

CDR3 size: 15 residues. V was trimmed by 7 bases and J by 1 base, leaving 11 bases between them. The V gene's germline CDR1 is MNHEY and CDR2 SMNVEV (reference sequence). Material for sequencing was naive CD8+ T cells sorted from blood. This TCR was sampled from a woman younger than 45 in good health. The chain carries TRBV27 and TRBJ2-6; possibly TRBD1 for D (5 bases). Written as DNA, the CDR3 is TGTGCCAGCACCAATGGGGCTTCTGGGGCCAACGTCCTGACTTTC. Translated: CASTNGASGANVLTF. Variable domain in full (rest from reference TRBV27 and TRBJ2-6): EAQVTQNPRYLITVTGKKLTVTCSQNMNHEYMSWYRQDPGLGLRQIYYSMNVEVTDKGDVPEGYKVSRKEKRNFPLILESPSPNQTSLYFCASTNGASGANVLTFGAGSRLTVL.